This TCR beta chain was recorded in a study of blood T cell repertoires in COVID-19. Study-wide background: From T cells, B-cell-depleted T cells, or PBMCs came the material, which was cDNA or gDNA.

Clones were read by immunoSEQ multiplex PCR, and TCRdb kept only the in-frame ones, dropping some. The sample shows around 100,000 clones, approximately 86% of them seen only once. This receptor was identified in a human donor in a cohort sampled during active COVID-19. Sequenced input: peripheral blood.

The CDR3 DNA is TGTGCCGCCCCACCAGCGGGAGACATCTACAATGAGCAGTTCTTC. It encodes CAAPPAGDIYNEQFF. The rearrangement joins TRBV28 to TRBJ2-1; 8 nucleotides match TRBD2. Germline V gives CDR1 MDHEN, CDR2 SYDVKM. The J segment lost 3 bases and the V segment lost 11 bases, leaving 12 bases of the junction unmatched. CDR3 size: 15 residues.